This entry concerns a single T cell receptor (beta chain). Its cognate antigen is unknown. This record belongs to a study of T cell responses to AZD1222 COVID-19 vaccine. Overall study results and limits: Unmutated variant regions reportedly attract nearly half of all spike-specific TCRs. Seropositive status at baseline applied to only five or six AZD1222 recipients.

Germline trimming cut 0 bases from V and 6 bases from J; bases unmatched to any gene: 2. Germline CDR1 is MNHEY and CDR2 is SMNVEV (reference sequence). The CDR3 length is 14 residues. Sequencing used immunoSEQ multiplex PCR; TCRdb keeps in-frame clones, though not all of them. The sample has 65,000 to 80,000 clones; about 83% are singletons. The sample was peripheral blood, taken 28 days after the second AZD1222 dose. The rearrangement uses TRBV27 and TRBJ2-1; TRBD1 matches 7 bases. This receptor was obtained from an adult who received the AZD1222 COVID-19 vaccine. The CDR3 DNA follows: TGTGCCAGCAGTTTATCCAGGGGGATCAATGAGCAGTTCTTC. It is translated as CASSLSRGINEQFF.